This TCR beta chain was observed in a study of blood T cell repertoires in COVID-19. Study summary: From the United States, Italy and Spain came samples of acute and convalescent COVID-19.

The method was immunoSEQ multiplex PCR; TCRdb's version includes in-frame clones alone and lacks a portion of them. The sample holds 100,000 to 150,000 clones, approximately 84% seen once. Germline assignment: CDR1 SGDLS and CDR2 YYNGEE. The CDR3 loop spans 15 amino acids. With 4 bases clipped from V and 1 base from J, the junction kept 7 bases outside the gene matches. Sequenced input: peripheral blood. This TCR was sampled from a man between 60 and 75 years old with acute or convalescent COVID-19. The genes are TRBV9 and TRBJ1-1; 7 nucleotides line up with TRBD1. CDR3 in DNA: TGTGCCAGCAGCCCCCTCCGACAGGGGAACACTGAAGCTTTCTTT. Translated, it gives CASSPLRQGNTEAFF. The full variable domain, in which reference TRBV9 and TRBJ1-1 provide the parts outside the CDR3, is DSGVTQTPKHLITATGQRVTLRCSPRSGDLSVYWYQQSLDQGLQFLIQYYNGEERAKGNILERFSAQQFPDLHSELNLSSLELGDSALYFCASSPLRQGNTEAFFGQGTRLTVV.